This T cell receptor beta chain was captured in a study of T cells in Graves' hyperthyroidism and ophthalmopathy (dated by TCRdb to the late 2010s). For context, the study as a whole: Peripheral blood samples were taken at the time of initial diagnosis, prior to any treatment. A discovery cohort of about a hundred patients, approximately 44 with Graves' ophthalmopathy and approximately 55 with stable Graves' hyperthyroidism, was used to find distinguishing TCR V-J signatures. Prospective prediction of ophthalmopathy was tested in an independent validation cohort of fewer than 20 hyperthyroidism patients and approximately 17 patients who later progressed to ophthalmopathy. The roughly 100 discovery patients were randomly divided into training and test sets at a 7:3 ratio. The study also compared thyroid tissue and blood T-cell repertoires from about six Graves' hyperthyroidism patients. After sampling, hyperthyroidism patients received methimazole starting at 30 mg daily, and ophthalmopathy patients received high-dose intravenous methylprednisolone. TCR Vbeta CDR3 sequencing of approximately 140 peripheral blood samples (around 45 ophthalmopathy, 75 hyperthyroidism and approximately 17 progressor patients) is reported in the paper. On the study overall, not on this receptor specifically: In cross-validation, a model built on a 13 V-J signature told ophthalmopathy apart from stable hyperthyroidism with approximately 90% sensitivity and about 81% specificity, and in testing the same model reached 80%/75%. In validation, progression to ophthalmopathy was predicted by the model with about 70% sensitivity and around 76% specificity, a median of around 6.5 months before onset. No statistical method was used to set the sample size in advance, and investigators knew the group allocation. Most expanded thyroid clonotypes (frequency above 0.001) were also detected in blood, suggesting blood repertoires may reflect thyroid immune responses.

TCR beta CDR3 regions were amplified from RNA transcripts. A first-round RT-PCR of the TCR CDR3 used the HTBI primer set with the Qiagen OneStep RT-PCR kit. A second multiplex PCR round built the libraries, followed by size selection and purification. Libraries were sequenced paired-end with 100 bp reads on an Illumina HiSeq2000. The study's processing was this. SOAPnuke was used to process the raw data, removing reads that contained adapters or uncalled bases, had a mean Phred below 15, or lacked an exact match to the constant primer or identifier. COPE v1.2.5 was used to merge the high-quality paired reads, and each unique nucleotide sequence was defined as a clonotype. MiTCR v1.1 was used to align clonotypes to the IMGT TRBV, TRBD and TRBJ reference segments. The analysis included only V-J combinations with a frequency above 0.0001, which together covered 99.2% of the repertoires. A TCS score was defined as the ratio between F50 (clonal expansion) and ExV (chaos), using BLOSUM62-based TCRdist between CDR3 peptides within each V-J. Welch's t-statistics and random forest reduced just over 500 V-J features to 13, which were used in a naive Bayes classifier (R e1071). TCRdb passed the public sequencing reads through fastp at Q25 and MiXCR, retaining productive beta sequences. Each CDR3 protein appears once, grouped with its most common genes and DNA. For this entry, the V and J calls and clone size follow TCRdb and not the study's own pipeline. Recorded for this sample are approximately 720,000 distinct CDR3 sequences; around 20% of them occurred a single time. Around 15% of the sample is held by the ten biggest clonotypes.

Sequences SQVTM (CDR1) and ANQGSEA (CDR2) are obtained from the germline V gene. The V end loses 5 bases and the J end loses 3 bases, and a stretch of 11 bases separates them. The CDR3, from cysteine to phenylalanine, totals 13 residues. Here the CDR3 DNA is all that survives: 39 bases in frame from base 1. As concerns this clonotype: Which antigen it targets is not known. No quality values exist for individual bases; no much larger clone is one base distant.

The hyperthyroidism patients were between 18 and 65 years old and newly diagnosed, with a disease duration of less than 2 months. The study excluded patients with uncontrolled infections, other autoimmune diseases, pregnancy or lactation. Diagnoses relied on clinical symptoms, serum thyroxine and TRAb, thyroid ultrasound and orbital computed tomography. Blood from progressor patients was collected at the time of first diagnosis with hyperthyroidism, before any ophthalmopathy symptoms had appeared. PBMCs were separated from roughly 9.3 ml of fresh peripheral blood using Ficoll-Paque density gradient centrifugation. Patients classed as progressors first received a Graves' hyperthyroidism diagnosis and then went on to develop ophthalmopathy during follow-up. Total RNA was extracted using Trizol reagent, and RNA quality was assessed on an Agilent 2100 Bioanalyzer.

The sequencing sample was made of blood. This clonotype was obtained from a woman aged 45-59 years with Graves' hyperthyroidism that later progressed to Graves' ophthalmopathy. The sequence links TRBV29-1 to TRBJ2-1, with a weak D call of TRBD1 (6 bases match). The CDR3 in this case is CSVTQGGYNEQFF. The DNA reads TGCAGCGTTACACAGGGTGGCTACAATGAGCAGTTCTTC.